A selection of T cell receptor beta chains follows, all from one sample in a study of blood T cell repertoires in COVID-19. Libraries were prepared by immunoSEQ multiplex PCR; TCRdb keeps only in-frame clonotypes and omits some of them. The data contain 200,000 to 250,000 clones, nearly 90% of them singletons. The sequenced sample was PBMCs or T cells enriched from blood (not recorded which). The receptor source for this set is a man aged 25 to 40 who had been exposed to COVID-19. Each CDR3 is given with its conserved first and last residue. Each record gives: CDR3 protein, V gene.

CDR3: CASSPPSGELFF
V: TRBV12-3/TRBV12-4

CDR3: CAGRDRESEQYF
V: TRBV2

CDR3: CASSPLSTSTDTQYF
V: TRBV7-9

CDR3: CASSESMGHPNHF
V: TRBV6-1

CDR3: CASSSRQVVSTDTQYF
V: TRBV19

CDR3: CASSLESLASGGPDTQYF
V: TRBV7-6

CDR3: CASRWGGQYEQYF
V: TRBV6-5

CDR3: CASSFGQGAEAFF
V: TRBV6-5

CDR3: CASSIALTANTEAFF
V: TRBV19

CDR3: CASSPPTGANVLTF
V: TRBV27

CDR3: CASSQGLAGTGEQYF
V: TRBV4-1

CDR3: CASSYLPQQGKGTEAFF
V: TRBV5-1

CDR3: CASRGSPNNIYNEQFF
V: TRBV5-4

CDR3: CASSPHNRETNEKLFF
V: TRBV7-6

CDR3: CASSQEWAGPYSGANVLTF
V: TRBV4-3

CDR3: CASSLMRMGQGDEQFF
V: TRBV7-9

CDR3: CASSLVLGRVYGNEQFF
V: TRBV5-1

CDR3: CAVVSGSGNTIYF
V: TRBV6-5

CDR3: CSVEGWTESTDTQYF
V: TRBV29-1

CDR3: CATSRELQGNQPQHF
V: TRBV15

CDR3: CASSQGDRVDGYTF
V: TRBV3-1/TRBV3-2

CDR3: CASSIDGGGLSEKLFF
V: TRBV19

CDR3: CASREGIELYNEQFF
V: TRBV6-1

CDR3: CASSQVAGRREEQYF
V: TRBV4-1

CDR3: CSVLTGRFEKLFF
V: TRBV29-1

CDR3: CASSLPEATGGLGGELFF
V: TRBV4-3

CDR3: CASSLVAGAEETQYF
V: TRBV5-1

CDR3: CASSYLGHTDTQYF
V: TRBV6-2/TRBV6-3

CDR3: CATTNDREVSDGYTF
V: TRBV24-1

CDR3: CASSESGGGEYNEQFF
V: TRBV10-2

CDR3: CASSLGLRASNYYEQYF
V: TRBV5-1

CDR3: CASRQGKDTEAFF
V: TRBV19

CDR3: CASSPNLLAGGDDNEQFF
V: TRBV7-2

CDR3: CSVLAGGLYNEQFF
V: TRBV29-1

CDR3: CASSQRTGLDSPLHF
V: TRBV14

CDR3: CASSFGSLTNEKLFF
V: TRBV7-9

CDR3: CASSSRGDTGELFF
V: TRBV7-3

CDR3: CASSYREQETQYF
V: TRBV5-1

CDR3: CASTSGTGSSPLHF
V: TRBV27

CDR3: CASSYSFQGVGKLFF
V: TRBV6-2/TRBV6-3

CDR3: CASSLDRLGNTIYF
V: TRBV5-1